Sequencing of this TCR beta chain was carried out in a study of regulatory T cells in long-lasting Graves disease. Background on the study: Those with persistent Graves' disease had received antithyroid drugs for over 5 years with positive TSH receptor antibodies.

This CDR3 is 13 amino acids long. Per the germline V gene, CDR1 is LNHDA and CDR2 is SQIVND (reference sequence). V gave up 5 bases and J gave up 7 bases, with 9 bases separating them. Findings and caveats of the study: Among samples with persistent disease, TRBV28, TRBJ1-2 and TRBJ2-5 were favored.

On this clonotype itself: What it binds is unknown.

Time point noted: persistent/refractory GD, antithyroid drugs over 5 years with positive TRAb. PBMC RNA was the source of the TCR library. With iRepertoire HTBI primers and Arm-PCR of CDR3 regions, TCR beta libraries were built. TCRdb reprocessed the multiplex PCR reads with MiXCR, giving one entry per CDR3 protein. The sample has a few hundred thousand distinct CDR3 sequences, around 22% seen once. The chain recombines TRBV19 with TRBJ1-6; no clear D. Sample: peripheral blood mononuclear cells (PBMCs), taken when the disease was refractory, from a patient treated with antithyroid drugs. The clonotype originates from a female donor with Graves disease. CDR3 protein: CASSLLWNSPLHF. In DNA form, the CDR3 reads TGTGCCAGTAGTCTCCTTTGGAATTCACCCCTCCACTTT.